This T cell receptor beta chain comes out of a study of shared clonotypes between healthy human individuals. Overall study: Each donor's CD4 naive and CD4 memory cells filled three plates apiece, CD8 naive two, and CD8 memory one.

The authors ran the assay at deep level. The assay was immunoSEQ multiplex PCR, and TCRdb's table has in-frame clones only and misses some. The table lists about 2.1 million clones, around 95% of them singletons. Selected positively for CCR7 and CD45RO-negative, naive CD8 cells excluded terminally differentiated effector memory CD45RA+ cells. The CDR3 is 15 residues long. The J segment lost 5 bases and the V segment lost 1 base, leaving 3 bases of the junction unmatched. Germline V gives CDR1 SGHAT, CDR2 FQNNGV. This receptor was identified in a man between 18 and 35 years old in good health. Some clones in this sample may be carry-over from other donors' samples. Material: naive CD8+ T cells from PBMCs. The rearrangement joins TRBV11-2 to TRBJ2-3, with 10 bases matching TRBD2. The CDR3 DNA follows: TGTGCCAGCAGCTTAGGAGCGGGAGGGGGAGATACGCAGTATTTT. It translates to CASSLGAGGGDTQYF.